This T cell receptor (beta chain) was captured by sequencing in a study of glioma-infiltrating T cells after dendritic cell vaccination. Turning to the study itself: Treatment, given 2003 to 2012, was autologous tumor lysate-pulsed dendritic cell vaccination.

Input was 2 to 2.5 ug genomic DNA, or all available if less. TCRdb's copy holds only in-frame clones and misses some; the assay was immunoSEQ multiplex PCR. The sample has around 89,000 clones; about nine tenths are singletons. None of the glioblastoma patients had an isocitrate dehydrogenase mutation. The CDR3 length is 15 residues. Germline V gene lookup returns CDR1 MNHNS and CDR2 SASEGT. V lost 6 bases and J lost 1, with 15 bases in between. The sequence was collected from a human donor with glioblastoma. Sequences were derived from blood, sampled before dendritic cell vaccination. The rearrangement joins TRBV6-1 to TRBJ2-5, with D perhaps matching TRBD2 (6 bases). The CDR3 DNA follows: TGTGCCAGCAGGCCACAATCCGGGAGCCAAGAGACCCAGTACTTC. As protein: CASRPQSGSQETQYF.